Sequencing of this TCR beta chain was carried out in a study of T cell responses to AZD1222 COVID-19 vaccine. Study observations and caveats: Only after the peak T cell response were repertoires sampled. Across spike, vaccine-associated CD4 TCRs were found, dominant at 160-218 and 743-854. Clonal diversity was possibly underestimated; the donors were predominantly white British and more often female.

Concerning this clone itself: What it binds is unknown.

V was shortened by 3 bases and J by 10 bases, with 21 bases between the two germline ends. This CDR3 has 15 amino acids. Germline values: CDR1 MNHNS, CDR2 SASEGT. The assay was immunoSEQ multiplex PCR, and TCRdb's table has in-frame clones only and misses some. The sample includes some 140,000 clones, around 90% seen only once; the top ten take under 2.5%. Sequencing was performed on peripheral blood, taken on day 0 of AZD1222 vaccination. The chain has TRBV6-1 and TRBJ1-1; D perhaps matches TRBD1 (5 bases). The clonotype comes from an adult in good health. CDR3 protein: CASSDPGQGSFRAFF. The CDR3 nucleotides are TGTGCCAGCAGTGACCCCGGGCAGGGCTCCTTTCGAGCTTTCTTT.